This T cell receptor (beta chain) was obtained from a study of blood T cells in healthy people across ages (dated by TCRdb to the mid-2010s). In the study overall: In model experiments, roughly one uniquely barcoded TCR beta cDNA molecule per two T cells was captured by template switching. To avoid experimental bias, donors of different ages were distributed randomly across sequencing lanes. The study measured age-related changes in TCR beta repertoire diversity using deep sequencing normalized with unique cDNA molecular identifiers. The donors were split into four age groups: young (average around 15 years), middle-aged (about 40), aged (62) and long-lived (over 80). Two additional independent replicas of 1 million unique cDNA reads from the same blood draw were analyzed for two donors (one aged 18 to 30 and one aged 80 or older). General conclusions and limits of the study: As age increased, observed TCR beta diversity per million T cells dropped in a roughly linear way, and a significant reduction was already evident by age around 41. Estimates of total diversity based on one million sequenced T cells were regarded as lower bounds and as underestimates. Because profiling used bulk unsorted PBMCs, naive and antigen-experienced compartments could not be compared conclusively. Because donor CMV infection status was unknown, age-related changes in expanded clonotypes were potentially confounded. The long-lived group showed more naive CD4+ T cells, fewer expanded clones and increased TCR diversity than the aged group, suggesting age selection. There was a strong correlation between observed TCR beta diversity and the percentage of naive T cells measured by flow cytometry.

Per the germline V gene, SQVTM is the CDR1 and ANQGSEA is the CDR2. Inclusive of the bounding cysteine and phenylalanine, the CDR3 is 12 residues long. Only CDR3 DNA remains: 36 bases, in frame from the first base. V is shortened by 2 bases, J by 6 bases, and the region joining them spans 10 bases. The method was 5' RACE. Sequencing relied on an Illumina HiSeq 2500. A second roughly 7 to 12 cycle PCR used a sample-barcoded 5' primer and a J-beta primer mix. A template-switch 5' adaptor carrying 12 random nucleotides introduced a unique molecular identifier onto each TCR beta cDNA molecule. At least 2.5 million CDR3-containing paired-end reads were obtained from each sample. First-strand cDNA was synthesized from all RNA with the Mint cDNA synthesis kit, primed by a TRBC-specific oligonucleotide. Following uracil-DNA glycosylase treatment, a first 18-cycle PCR with universal primers M1SS and BC2_uni_R was performed on all cDNA. Regarding the original processing steps: Normalization of each sample was performed by random selection of 1 million high-quality reads, each carrying a distinct molecular identifier. Instead of being binned into consensus sequences, reads with shared molecular identifiers were discarded. MiTCR, with a Q25 quality threshold and the strictest error-elimination algorithm, was used for CDR3 identification, clonotype clustering and error correction. A nonparametric unseen species model with Euler transformation was used to estimate a lower bound on total TCR beta diversity. The public sequencing data were trimmed at Q25 with fastp and processed into clonotypes with MiXCR by TCRdb, which kept only in-frame beta chains. Each entry merges the rows of one CDR3 protein and shows their most common DNA and genes. These V and J calls derive from TCRdb rather than the authors' analysis. The sample has 1,300,000 or so distinct CDR3 sequences on record, almost 60% of them singletons. The ten largest account for 6.5% to 8.5% of the sample.

This clonotype was detected a few times. No antigen is known for it. There are no base qualities to consult, and no much larger clone falls within one base. Donors were roughly 40 systemically healthy Caucasian individuals from Russia aged roughly 6 to 90 years. Each donor gave ten milliliters of peripheral blood, collected into EDTA-treated Vacutainer tubes. Ficoll-Paque density-gradient centrifugation was used to isolate PBMCs, with at least 6 million per sample. Trizol reagent was used to extract total RNA from PBMCs, with at least 6 micrograms per sample. For every donor, flow cytometry on a PBMC aliquot measured the percentage of naive CD45RAhigh/CD27high T cells.

This receptor was obtained from a man in his late teens or twenties in good health. The chain links TRBV29-1 with TRBJ1-2; the D region possibly corresponds to TRBD1 (5 bases align). Sequenced input: blood. The nucleotide sequence reads TGCAGCGTTGAACAGGGATGGAATGGCTACACCTTC. The translation is CSVEQGWNGYTF.